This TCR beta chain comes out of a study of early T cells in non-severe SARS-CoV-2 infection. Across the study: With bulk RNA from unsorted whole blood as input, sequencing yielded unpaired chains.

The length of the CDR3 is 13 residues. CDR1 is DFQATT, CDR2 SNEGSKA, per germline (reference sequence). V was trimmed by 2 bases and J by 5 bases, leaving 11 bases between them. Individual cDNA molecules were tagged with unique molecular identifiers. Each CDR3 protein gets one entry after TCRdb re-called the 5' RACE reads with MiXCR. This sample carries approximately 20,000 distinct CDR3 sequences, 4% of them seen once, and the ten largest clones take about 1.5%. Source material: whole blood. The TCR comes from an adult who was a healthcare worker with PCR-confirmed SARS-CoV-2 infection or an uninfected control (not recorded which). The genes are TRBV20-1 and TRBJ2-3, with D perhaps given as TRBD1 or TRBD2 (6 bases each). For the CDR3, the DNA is TGCAGTGCTAGAAGGGGGGCTGTAGATACGCAGTATTTT. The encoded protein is CSARRGAVDTQYF.